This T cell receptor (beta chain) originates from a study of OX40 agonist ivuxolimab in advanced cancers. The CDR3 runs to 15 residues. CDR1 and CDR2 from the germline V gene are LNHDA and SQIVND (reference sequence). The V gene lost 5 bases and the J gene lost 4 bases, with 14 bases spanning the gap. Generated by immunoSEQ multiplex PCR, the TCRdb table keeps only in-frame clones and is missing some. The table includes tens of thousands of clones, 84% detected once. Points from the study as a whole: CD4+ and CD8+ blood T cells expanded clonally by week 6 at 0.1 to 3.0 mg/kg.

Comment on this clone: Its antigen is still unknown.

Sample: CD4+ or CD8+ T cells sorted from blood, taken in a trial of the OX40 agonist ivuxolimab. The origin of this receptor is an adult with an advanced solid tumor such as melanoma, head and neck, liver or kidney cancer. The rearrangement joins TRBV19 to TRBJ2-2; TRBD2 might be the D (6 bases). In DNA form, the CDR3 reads TGTGCCAGTAGTCGGAGGGCCCGGGTCACCGGGGAGCTGTTTTTT. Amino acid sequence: CASSRRARVTGELFF.